The 20 T cell receptor beta chains presented below share a single source sample, sequenced in a study of post-analysis software for immune sequencing data. General study results and limits: Four or five TRBV segments, TRBV5-6, TRBV5-1 and TRBV20-1 among them, were found more frequent in patients than controls.

Built from TCR beta cDNA, the libraries had unique molecular identifiers in them. TCRdb re-analysed the PCR reads in MiXCR, keeping a single row per CDR3 protein. Among about 540,000 distinct CDR3 sequences listed, roughly 34% were seen once. No antigens are known for them. Sequencing was carried out using blood. These receptors all come from a girl aged 2-17 years with multiple sclerosis.

There are a few counts of this clonotype. The chain employs TRBV10-2 and TRBJ2-1; 11 nucleotides align to TRBD2. The germline gives CDR1 WSHSY, CDR2 SAAADI. The CDR3 extends over 19 amino acids. V lost 0 bases and J lost 0; bases outside the gene matches: 7. Written as DNA, the CDR3 is TGCGCCAGCAGTGAGTCTTCTAGCGGGGGGCCGAGCTCCTACAATGAGCAGTTCTTC. Translating it yields CASSESSSGGPSSYNEQFF.

In this sample, this clonotype turned up many times. The rearrangement uses TRBV5-1 and TRBJ2-6; D gene unclear. Trimming stripped 4 bases from V and 0 bases from J, with 8 bases between. This CDR3 has 15 amino acids. From germline, CDR1 is SGHRS and CDR2 YFSETQ. The CDR3 protein is CASSPTGSGANVLTF. The CDR3 bases are TGCGCCAGCAGCCCTACGGGCTCTGGGGCCAACGTCCTGACTTTC.

This chain links TRBV6-6 with TRBJ1-6; D is uncertain. V was clipped by 0 bases and J by 8 bases, with 11 bases between them. The V gene's germline CDR1 is MNHNY and CDR2 SVGAGI (reference sequence). The CDR3 is 15 amino acids. The CDR3 region has the DNA TGTGCCAGCAGTTACTCGGGCAGAGAGGATTCACCCCTCCACTTT. This codes for CASSYSGREDSPLHF.

In its sample, this clonotype was seen a few times. This chain links TRBV6-6 with TRBJ2-5; TRBD1 or TRBD2 may be the D gene (5 bases each). Germline CDR1 reads MNHNY; CDR2 reads SVGAGI (reference sequence). Trimming took 8 bases from V and 3 from J, leaving 16 bases between them. CDR3 length: 14 amino acids. CDR3 region: CASELRDGKETQYF. The CDR3, as DNA: TGTGCCAGCGAGCTCCGGGACGGAAAAGAGACCCAGTACTTC.

This clonotype was found a few times. This chain joins TRBV7-8 and TRBJ1-5; D ambiguous. V dropped 2 bases and J dropped 2 bases, with 13 bases sitting between them. The CDR3 consists of 16 residues. The V gene's germline CDR1 is SGHVS and CDR2 FQNEAQ. The DNA of the CDR3 is TGTGCCAGCAGCTTATTAGCCTCGAAGGGCAATCAGCCCCAGCATTTT. This translates into CASSLLASKGNQPQHF.

Only a few counts were recorded for this clonotype. The chain has TRBV12-3 or TRBV12-4 and TRBJ2-1; 8 bases align to TRBD2. The CDR3 totals 12 residues. J gave up 6 bases and V 6 bases, and 1 base lay outside the gene matches. CDR3 residues: CASRGLANEQFF. The CDR3 nucleotides read TGTGCCAGCAGAGGACTAGCCAATGAGCAGTTCTTC.

V and J are TRBV18 and TRBJ1-5, with D unclear. V was clipped by 3 bases and J by 3 bases, with 18 bases between them. The CDR3 totals 17 residues. Germline assignment: CDR1 KGHSH and CDR2 LQKENI. The CDR3 region has the DNA TGTGCCAGCTCACCTACCAACCACGGGCAGAACAATCAGCCCCAGCATTTT. Encoded protein: CASSPTNHGQNNQPQHF. Variable domain in full (rest from reference TRBV18 and TRBJ1-5): NAGVMQNPRHLVRRRGQEARLRCSPMKGHSHVYWYRQLPEEGLKFMVYLQKENIIDESGMPKERFSAEFPKEGPSILRIQQVVRGDSAAYFCASSPTNHGQNNQPQHFGDGTRLSIL.

This chain links TRBV4-1 with TRBJ1-2; D not resolved. This CDR3 has 16 residues. The germline V and J ends were trimmed by 0 bases and 4 bases, with 15 bases remaining between them. Germline values: CDR1 MGHRA, CDR2 YSYEKL. CDR3 protein: CASSQDIGVWIYGYTF. CDR3 coding DNA: TGCGCCAGCAGCCAAGATATTGGGGTATGGATCTATGGCTACACCTTC.

A few counts support this clonotype. The rearrangement links TRBV7-7 to TRBJ2-5, with 13 bases matching TRBD2. This CDR3 contains 16 residues. CDR1 and CDR2 (germline): SSHAT, FNYEAQ (reference sequence). V was pared by 4 bases and J by 4 bases, with 6 bases of the junction left unmatched. DNA of the CDR3: TGTGCCAGCAGCTCCAGACTAGCGGGGGGTTCAGAGACCCAGTACTTC. This encodes CASSSRLAGGSETQYF.

The CDR3 reads CASSLVEGAGELFF. The CDR3 DNA sequence: TGTGCCAGCAGCTTGGTGGAGGGCGCCGGGGAGCTGTTTTTT. This chain uses TRBV5-5 with TRBJ2-2; D possibly corresponds to TRBD2 (6 bases). The CDR3 sequence is 14 residues long. Germline values: CDR1 SGHKS, CDR2 YYEKEE (reference sequence). Trimming took off 0 bases at V and 6 bases at J, with 9 bases between the two ends.

Points on this clonotype: The junction and the germline gene differ at one end; a read error may be behind it. The chain is built from TRBV27 and TRBJ2-7; 8 bases fit TRBD2. The CDR3 length is 12 residues. Germline values: CDR1 MNHEY, CDR2 SMNVEV (reference sequence). The CDR3 protein is CARSETSGEQYF. The DNA for the CDR3 is TGTGCCCGCAGTGAAACTAGCGGTGAGCAGTACTTC.

A single count supports this clonotype. This sequence joins TRBV6-5 and TRBJ2-2; D gene uncertain. V was clipped by 3 bases and J by 0 bases, with 11 bases between them. Looked up from germline, CDR1 is MNHEY and CDR2 is SVGAGI. The CDR3 totals 16 residues. The CDR3 spells CASSYSLGTNTGELFF. In nucleotides, the CDR3 is TGTGCCAGCAGTTATTCACTGGGGACGAACACCGGGGAGCTGTTTTTT.

This clonotype has only a few counts. The chain combines TRBV11-2 with TRBJ2-5, with 10 nucleotides matching TRBD2. J gave up 7 bases and V 5 bases, and 16 bases lay outside the gene matches. Germline CDR1 reads SGHAT; CDR2 reads FQNNGV. CDR3 length equals 17 residues. The CDR3: CASSLRTSGAIPGTQYF. DNA of the CDR3: TGTGCCAGCAGCCTCAGGACTAGCGGTGCTATCCCAGGGACCCAGTACTTC.

Only a few counts were recorded for this clonotype. The rearrangement joins TRBV5-1 to TRBJ2-3; 13 bases line up with TRBD2. This CDR3 spans 18 amino acids. CDR1 and CDR2 from the germline V gene are SGHRS and YFSETQ. The trim removed 6 bases at V and 2 bases at J, leaving 12 bases unmatched. The CDR3 loop reads CASKTSGGRSPVTDTQYF. The CDR3 nucleotides read TGCGCCAGCAAGACTAGCGGGGGGCGCTCCCCAGTCACAGATACGCAGTATTTT. Complete variable domain (other parts from reference TRBV5-1 and TRBJ2-3): KAGVTQTPRYLIKTRGQQVTLSCSPISGHRSVSWYQQTPGQGLQFLFEYFSETQRNKGNFPGRFSGRQFSNSRSEMNVSTLELGDSALYLCASKTSGGRSPVTDTQYFGPGTRLTVL.

CDR3 DNA: TGTGCCAGCAGCTTAGCGCAGGGGGGCCTAGGAGGCTACACCTTC. Translating it yields CASSLAQGGLGGYTF. The chain combines TRBV7-6 with TRBJ1-2; 7 bases are shared with TRBD1. This CDR3 is built from 15 residues. Germline loops: CDR1 SGHVS, CDR2 FNYEAQ. Trimming cost V 0 bases and J 8 bases; bases outside gene matches: 9. Complete variable domain (other parts from reference TRBV7-6 and TRBJ1-2): GAGVSQSPRYKVTKRGQDVALRCDPISGHVSLYWYRQALGQGPEFLTYFNYEAQQDKSGLPNDRFSAERPEGSISTLTIQRTEQRDSAMYRCASSLAQGGLGGYTFGSGTRLTVV.

The table lists this clonotype with a few counts. The CDR3 DNA follows: TGCGCCAGCAGCCGCACCGGGACAGGGAACACTGAAGCTTTCTTT. Its protein is CASSRTGTGNTEAFF. The V gene is TRBV5-1, the J gene TRBJ1-1, with TRBD1 matching over 8 bases. Germline V gene sequence: CDR1 SGHRS, CDR2 YFSETQ. The CDR3 has 15 amino acids. Trimming removed 4 bases from V and 1 base from J; junction bases left unmatched: 6.

V is TRBV9 and J is TRBJ1-2, with TRBD1 identical over 10 bases. CDR3 size: 15 residues. Trimming removed 6 bases from V and 6 bases from J; junction bases left unmatched: 11. The V gene's germline CDR1 is SGDLS and CDR2 YYNGEE. The CDR3 DNA is TGTGCCAGCATGCACCCGGGACAGGGGATCCATGGCTACACCTTC. It specifies CASMHPGQGIHGYTF.

The gene calls are TRBV9 and TRBJ1-2, with 7 bases identical to TRBD1. J was trimmed by 6 bases and V by 4 bases; bases with no gene match: 9. The germline CDR1 and CDR2 sequences are SGDLS and YYNGEE. This CDR3 is 14 amino acids long. The DNA of the CDR3 is TGTGCCAGCAGCTTTCGGACAGGCCAGGATGGCTACACCTTC. Protein: CASSFRTGQDGYTF.

In regard to this clonotype: At one of its ends the junction is not consistent with the germline gene, which may arise from a read error. The chain is built from TRBV5-1 and TRBJ2-6; D is tentatively TRBD1 or TRBD2 (5 bases each). The CDR3 covers 14 residues. CDR1 and CDR2 (germline): SGHRS, YFSETQ. The CDR3 nucleotides are TGCGCCAGCAATCTGGACTCTGGGGCCAACGTCCCGACTTTC. Its translation is CASNLDSGANVPTF.

The rearrangement joins TRBV20-1 to TRBJ2-7; TRBD1 agrees at 8 bases. Germline-derived CDR1 and CDR2 are DFQATT and SNEGSKA (reference sequence). V dropped 7 bases and J dropped 3; count of bases not matched to a gene: 8. The CDR3 is 13 amino acids. CDR3 loop: CSGVGGQGYEQYF. Here the CDR3 DNA reads TGCAGTGGGGTAGGAGGACAGGGCTACGAGCAGTACTTC.